Shown below are 12 T cell receptor beta chains from a single sample sequenced in a study of PD-1 blockade in classical Hodgkin lymphoma. All the patients suffered relapse after autologous stem cell transplantation, and brentuximab vedotin exposure differed. Thawed PBMCs were subjected to magnetic negative selection, which yielded isolated CD8+ T cells. Using immunoSEQ multiplex PCR, the repertoire was profiled, and TCRdb retains in-frame clones only, with some absent. In the table there are more than 25,000 clones, 88% of which are singletons. Sequenced material: CD8+ T cells from blood, taken at baseline. The receptors shown here come from a human donor with classical Hodgkin lymphoma.

The CDR3 sequence is CASKAYHYEQYF. CDR3 nucleotide sequence: TGTGCCAGCAAGGCCTACCACTACGAGCAGTACTTC. The chain joins TRBV2 to TRBJ2-7; D remains unclear. The CDR3 consists of 12 residues. V was trimmed by 7 bases and J by 3 bases, leaving 10 bases between them. Germline V gives CDR1 SNHLY, CDR2 FYNNEI.

J is TRBJ2-5 and V is TRBV6-6, with D unresolved. Germline V gene data show CDR1 as MNHNY and CDR2 as SVGAGI (reference sequence). V was pared by 2 bases and J by 5 bases, with 3 bases between. This CDR3 spans 11 amino acids. This CDR3 is CASSYGETQYF. CDR3 sequence (DNA): TGTGCCAGCAGTTACGGTGAGACCCAGTACTTC.

The CDR3: CASSSGNSNNEQFF. The CDR3 DNA sequence: TGTGCCAGCAGTTCCGGGAATTCAAACAATGAGCAGTTCTTC. V is TRBV6-5 and J is TRBJ2-1; maybe TRBD2 (5 bases). Germline loops: CDR1 MNHEY, CDR2 SVGAGI. Between the trimmed V and J ends, which lost 4 bases and 5 bases, there was a span of 12 bases. The length of the CDR3 is 14 residues.

CDR3: CASSISGGPVDGQFF. The CDR3 nucleotides read TGTGCCAGCAGTATCTCTGGGGGCCCGGTCGATGGGCAGTTCTTC. The rearrangement links TRBV6-5 to TRBJ2-1, with D possibly TRBD1 on 6 matching bases. This CDR3 has 15 amino acids. Looked up from germline, CDR1 is MNHEY and CDR2 is SVGAGI. V was cut by 5 bases and J by 12 bases, with 23 bases left in between.

This clone has more than one count but fewer than ten. The chain combines TRBV7-2 with TRBJ1-2, with D possibly being TRBD1 (6 bases). The V gene's germline CDR1 is SGHTA and CDR2 FQGNSA. Between the trimmed V and J ends, which lost 1 base and 4 bases, there was a span of 13 bases. The CDR3 contains 15 residues. In nucleotides, the CDR3 is TGTGCCAGCAGCTTAGAAGCGGGACACCCCTATGGCTACACCTTC. Its translation: CASSLEAGHPYGYTF. Variable domain in full (rest from reference TRBV7-2 and TRBJ1-2): GAGVSQSPSNKVTEKGKDVELRCDPISGHTALYWYRQSLGQGLEFLIYFQGNSAPDKSGLPSDRFSAERTGGSVSTLTIQRTQQEDSAVYLCASSLEAGHPYGYTFGSGTRLTVV.

This chain joins TRBV7-9 and TRBJ1-1; 7 bases are a match to TRBD1. Germline CDR1 SEHNR, CDR2 FQNEAQ (reference sequence). The CDR3 has 15 residues. The V segment lost 4 bases and the J segment 10 bases; nucleotides outside the gene matches: 15. CDR3 protein: CASSSTDRVFVAAFF. For the CDR3, the DNA is TGTGCCAGCAGCTCGACAGACAGGGTTTTTGTGGCAGCTTTCTTT.

The V and J genes are TRBV7-2 and TRBJ1-1; maybe TRBD1 (5 bases). This CDR3 comprises 16 residues. V was shortened by 0 bases and J by 1 base, with 12 bases between the two germline ends. Germline V CDR1 and CDR2: SGHTA, FQGNSA. This CDR3 reads CASSLAVRGPNTEAFF. For the CDR3, the DNA is TGTGCCAGCAGCTTAGCAGTCCGGGGCCCGAACACTGAAGCTTTCTTT.

J is TRBJ1-5 and V is TRBV25-1; perhaps TRBD1 as D (6 bases). Germline V lookup: CDR1 MGHDK, CDR2 SYGVNS. Trimming removed 8 bases at V and 4 bases at J, with 12 bases between. The CDR3 contains 13 residues. CDR3 coding DNA: TGTGCCAGCTCTAAAGGGGGGAATCAGCCCCAGCATTTT. It encodes CASSKGGNQPQHF.

This clone was counted once. V is TRBV15 and J is TRBJ2-7; 8 bases match TRBD2. This CDR3 comprises 13 residues. The V and J ends lost 5 bases and 7 bases, in that order; junction bases with no gene match: 7. Germline V gene data show CDR1 as LNHNV and CDR2 as YYDKDF (reference sequence). In DNA form, the CDR3 reads TGTGCCACCAGCGTTGGGACTAGATATGAGCAGTACTTC. It specifies CATSVGTRYEQYF. Based on the CDR3 plus reference TRBV15 and TRBJ2-7, the full variable domain is DAMVIQNPRYQVTQFGKPVTLSCSQTLNHNVMYWYQQKSSQAPKLLFHYYDKDFNNEADTPDNFQSRRPNTSFCFLDIRSPGLGDTAMYLCATSVGTRYEQYFGPGTRLTVT.

This sequence joins TRBV27 and TRBJ1-5; weak D call: TRBD1 (5 bases). V was clipped by 4 bases and J by 7 bases, with 8 bases between them. Germline V gene data show CDR1 as MNHEY and CDR2 as SMNVEV (reference sequence). The CDR3 is 12 residues long. This chain's CDR3 is CASSSPGQPQHF. The CDR3 nucleotides read TGTGCCAGCAGTTCGCCAGGGCAGCCCCAGCATTTT.

The chain links TRBV29-1 to TRBJ1-1; D is undetermined. Trimming removed 4 bases at V and 6 bases at J, with 12 bases between. Germline CDR1 is SQVTM and CDR2 is ANQGSEA. The CDR3 loop spans 12 amino acids. The CDR3 nucleotides are TGCAGCGTTGCATGGGGATCCTCTGAAGCTTTCTTT. The encoded protein is CSVAWGSSEAFF.

The V gene is TRBV5-1, the J gene TRBJ1-1; D gene ambiguous. The CDR3 sequence is 13 residues long. Trimming shortened V by 1 base and J by 2 bases, and 6 bases separated the two germline ends. Germline assignment: CDR1 SGHRS and CDR2 YFSETQ. As DNA, the CDR3 is TGCGCCAGCAGCTTGACCTCAAACACTGAAGCTTTCTTT. The encoded protein is CASSLTSNTEAFF.